This entry lists 16 T cell receptor beta chains sequenced from one sample in a study of cytomegalovirus exposure and HLA in healthy donors. Amplification used 60 Vbeta primers and 13 Jbeta primers. Libraries were prepared by immunoSEQ multiplex PCR; TCRdb keeps only in-frame clonotypes and omits some of them. This sample's clone table lists some 200,000 clones. The sequenced sample consisted of PBMCs. The source is a man aged 30-40 years in good health and CMV-seronegative.

The J gene is TRBJ2-7, the V gene TRBV2; perhaps TRBD1 as D (6 bases). Germline CDR1 is SNHLY and CDR2 is FYNNEI. The CDR3 covers 14 residues. V was clipped by 7 bases and J by 5 bases, with 18 bases between them. The CDR3 bases are TGTGCCAGCATTGCCGAACAGGGATTCAACGAGCAGTACTTC. It specifies CASIAEQGFNEQYF.

The chain is built from TRBV5-6 and TRBJ2-2; possibly TRBD1 for D (8 bases). The CDR3 sequence is 15 residues long. V lost 4 bases to trimming and J lost 5 bases, with 15 bases between them. Per germline, CDR1 SGHDT and CDR2 YYEEEE. This CDR3 reads CASSPGQGGTGELFF. For the CDR3, the DNA is TGTGCCAGCAGCCCCGGACAGGGAGGGACCGGGGAGCTGTTTTTT.

V gene TRBV29-1 combines with J gene TRBJ1-1, with D possibly matching TRBD1 (5 bases). V was shortened by 6 bases and J by 1 base, with 12 bases between the two germline ends. This CDR3 contains 13 residues. Germline V gene data show CDR1 as SQVTM and CDR2 as ANQGSEA. CDR3 sequence reads: CSVQIGQNTEAFF. CDR3 in DNA: TGCAGCGTCCAAATCGGACAGAACACTGAAGCTTTCTTT.

V is TRBV29-1 and J is TRBJ2-7; 8 nucleotides agree with TRBD1. From germline, CDR1 is SQVTM and CDR2 ANQGSEA. J gave up 2 bases and V 6 bases, and 12 bases lay outside the gene matches. CDR3 length equals 15 residues. The CDR3 here is CSVVGQGTIAYEQYF. Here the CDR3 DNA reads TGCAGCGTCGTCGGACAGGGAACGATTGCCTACGAGCAGTACTTC.

CDR3 residues: CASSFGTGMNSPLHF. The CDR3 region has the DNA TGTGCCAGCAGCTTTGGGACAGGGATGAATTCACCCCTCCACTTT. The chain uses TRBV9 and TRBJ1-6; TRBD1 agrees at 9 bases. Germline values: CDR1 SGDLS, CDR2 YYNGEE. The CDR3 covers 15 residues. V lost 4 bases to trimming and J lost 7 bases; unmatched junction nucleotides: 6.

The rearrangement uses TRBV28 and TRBJ1-1, with 7 bases fitting TRBD1. This CDR3 is built from 17 residues. CDR1 is MDHEN, CDR2 SYDVKM, per germline. V dropped 6 bases and J dropped 1; count of bases not matched to a gene: 14. The CDR3 sequence is CASRRGDSGGWNTEAFF. The DNA for the CDR3 is TGTGCCAGCAGGAGGGGGGACAGTGGGGGGTGGAACACTGAAGCTTTCTTT. The variable domain in full, with the rest retrieved from reference TRBV28 and TRBJ1-1, is DVKVTQSSRYLVKRTGEKVFLECVQDMDHENMFWYRQDPGLGLRLIYFSYDVKMKEKGDIPEGYSVSREKKERFSLILESASTNQTSMYLCASRRGDSGGWNTEAFFGQGTRLTVV.

This rearrangement joins TRBV9 to TRBJ2-1; maybe TRBD2 (5 bases). The CDR3 is 15 residues long. CDR1 is SGDLS and CDR2 is YYNGEE in the germline V gene. V lost 0 bases to trimming and J lost 10 bases, with 17 bases between them. The CDR3 sequence: CASSVDVGLTAEQFF. DNA for the CDR3: TGTGCCAGCAGCGTAGATGTTGGACTCACTGCCGAGCAGTTCTTC.

V gene TRBV10-1 combines with J gene TRBJ2-1; 10 nucleotides line up with TRBD2. The CDR3 length is 16 residues. Looked up from germline, CDR1 is WNHNN and CDR2 is SYGVQD (reference sequence). V was clipped by 5 bases and J by 7 bases; unmatched bases: 11. The CDR3 coding sequence is TGCGCCAGCAGTCACGTCAAGCGGGAGGGCCTAAATGAGCAGTTCTTC. Translation: CASSHVKREGLNEQFF.

The chain is built from TRBV6-6 and TRBJ2-3; 7 nucleotides agree with TRBD1. The trim removed 6 bases at V and 5 bases at J, leaving 8 bases unmatched. Germline values: CDR1 MNHNY, CDR2 SVGAGI (reference sequence). The CDR3 sequence is 14 residues long. The CDR3 loop reads CASSIDRVVDTQYF. CDR3 bases: TGTGCCAGCAGCATTGACAGGGTAGTAGATACGCAGTATTTT.

J is TRBJ2-4 and V is TRBV7-9; 11 bases fit TRBD1. Germline V gene data show CDR1 as SEHNR and CDR2 as FQNEAQ (reference sequence). CDR3 length equals 19 residues. With V trimmed by 3 bases and J by 0 bases, 10 bases remained unmatched. Here the CDR3 reads CASSFTGTGGRIAKNIQYF. DNA of the CDR3: TGTGCCAGCAGCTTTACCGGGACAGGGGGGCGGATAGCCAAAAACATTCAGTACTTC.

The chain recombines TRBV7-9 with TRBJ1-1, with 10 bases aligning to TRBD1. V trimming: 0 bases; J trimming: 1 base; junction bases outside the gene matches: 5. Germline V gene sequence: CDR1 SEHNR, CDR2 FQNEAQ (reference sequence). The CDR3 contains 17 residues. The CDR3 DNA reads as TGTGCCAGCAGCTTAGCGAGGAGGGACAGGGGGAACACTGAAGCTTTCTTT. It translates to CASSLARRDRGNTEAFF. Drawing the rest from reference TRBV7-9 and TRBJ1-1, the complete variable domain is DTGVSQNPRHKITKRGQNVTFRCDPISEHNRLYWYRQTLGQGPEFLTYFQNEAQLEKSRLLSDRFSAERPKGSFSTLEIQRTEQGDSAMYLCASSLARRDRGNTEAFFGQGTRLTVV.

This chain uses TRBV5-1 with TRBJ2-3, with 12 bases lining up with TRBD1. This CDR3 has 16 amino acids. The germline V gene has CDR1 SGHRS and CDR2 YFSETQ. The trim removed 4 bases at V and 5 bases at J, leaving 8 bases unmatched. The CDR3 here is CASSLGTGGSGDTQYF. CDR3 in DNA: TGCGCCAGCAGCCTGGGGACAGGGGGCTCGGGAGATACGCAGTATTTT.

This chain connects TRBV18 to TRBJ1-5; 7 nucleotides align to TRBD1. Germline lookup yields CDR1 KGHSH and CDR2 LQKENI. The CDR3 length is 17 residues. The V gene end was trimmed by 2 bases and the J gene end by 2 bases; junction bases not matched to a gene: 9. The CDR3: CASSPAGGTGGNQPQHF. CDR3 in DNA: TGTGCCAGCTCACCAGCAGGGGGGACTGGTGGCAATCAGCCCCAGCATTTT.

The V gene is TRBV6-6, the J gene TRBJ2-7; TRBD2 might be the D (6 bases). The CDR3 sequence is 14 residues long. V was trimmed by 0 bases and J by 7 bases, leaving 13 bases between them. Germline CDR1 MNHNY, CDR2 SVGAGI (reference sequence). Written as DNA, the CDR3 is TGTGCCAGCAGTTACTCCCCGGGAGCTCTGGAGCAGTACTTC. Translated: CASSYSPGALEQYF.

V and J are TRBV9 and TRBJ1-3, with TRBD1 as a possible D gene (5 bases). Trimming shortened V by 2 bases and J by 0 bases, and 12 bases separated the two germline ends. The CDR3 extends over 16 amino acids. Germline V gene lookup returns CDR1 SGDLS and CDR2 YYNGEE. The CDR3 nucleotides are TGTGCCAGCAGCGTCCGGGACTTTACCTCTGGAAACACCATATATTTT. It translates to CASSVRDFTSGNTIYF. Supplemented by reference TRBV9 and TRBJ1-3, the full variable domain reads DSGVTQTPKHLITATGQRVTLRCSPRSGDLSVYWYQQSLDQGLQFLIQYYNGEERAKGNILERFSAQQFPDLHSELNLSSLELGDSALYFCASSVRDFTSGNTIYFGEGSWLTVV.

The chain joins TRBV18 to TRBJ2-3; the D is unclear. The CDR3 has 13 residues. With 6 bases removed from V and 4 bases from J, the gap between germline ends came to 11 bases. Germline lookup yields CDR1 KGHSH and CDR2 LQKENI. The CDR3 loop is CASSPFSSDTQYF. CDR3 nucleotide sequence: TGTGCCAGCTCTCCGTTCTCCTCAGATACGCAGTATTTT. The full variable domain, with the rest looked up from reference TRBV18 and TRBJ2-3, is NAGVMQNPRHLVRRRGQEARLRCSPMKGHSHVYWYRQLPEEGLKFMVYLQKENIIDESGMPKERFSAEFPKEGPSILRIQQVVRGDSAAYFCASSPFSSDTQYFGPGTRLTVL.